This T cell receptor beta chain stems from a study of human T cells and chemical hapten exposure. In the study overall: From small differences in pooled library volume came most of the variation in per-sample TCR yields. Study results and limitations: No alteration of TCRs above 1 in 1000 frequency was seen with DPC sensitization.

This clonotype was counted many times. What it binds is unknown. MiXCR was run by TCRdb on the RACE reads, yielding one entry per CDR3 protein. The data hold some 96,000 distinct CDR3 sequences, with around 9.3% observed a single time. Time point reported: patch test 2, 6 weeks after DPC sensitization. Treatment of the sample: therapeutic diphenylcyclopropenone sensitization with weekly scalp DPC. Suited to DPC and affected by alopecia, the donors ranged from 18 to 70 years old. With V trimmed by 5 bases and J by 1 base, 3 bases remained unmatched. Looked up from germline, CDR1 is SEHNR and CDR2 is FQNEAQ (reference sequence). The CDR3 is 14 amino acids.

Specimen: whole blood, collected in connection with sensitization to the hapten diphenylcyclopropenone (DPC). The TCR originated in a woman aged 40 to 49 with alopecia areata. Some clones in this sample may be carry-over from other donors' samples. The V call is TRBV7-9, the J call TRBJ2-5; 8 bases map to TRBD2. CDR3 bases: TGTGCCAGCAGCCGCGGGACTAGCCAAGAGACCCAGTACTTC. Its protein product is CASSRGTSQETQYF.